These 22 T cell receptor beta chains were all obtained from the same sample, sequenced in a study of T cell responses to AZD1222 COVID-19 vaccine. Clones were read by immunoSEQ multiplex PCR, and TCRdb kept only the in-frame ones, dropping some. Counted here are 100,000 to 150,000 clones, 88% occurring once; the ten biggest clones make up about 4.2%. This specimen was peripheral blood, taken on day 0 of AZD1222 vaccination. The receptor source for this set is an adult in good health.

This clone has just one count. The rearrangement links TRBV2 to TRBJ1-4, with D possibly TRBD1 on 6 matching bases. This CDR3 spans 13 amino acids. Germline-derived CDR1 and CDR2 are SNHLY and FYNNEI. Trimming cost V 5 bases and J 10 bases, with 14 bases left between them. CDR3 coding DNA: TGTGCCAGCAGTACCCGGGACACGGCAAAACTGTTTTTT. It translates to CASSTRDTAKLFF.

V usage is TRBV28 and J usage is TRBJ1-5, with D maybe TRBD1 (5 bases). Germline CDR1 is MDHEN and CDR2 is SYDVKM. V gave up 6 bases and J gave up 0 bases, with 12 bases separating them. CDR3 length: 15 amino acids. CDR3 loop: CASRPRQNSNQPQHF. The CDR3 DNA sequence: TGTGCCAGCAGGCCCAGACAGAATAGCAATCAGCCCCAGCATTTT.

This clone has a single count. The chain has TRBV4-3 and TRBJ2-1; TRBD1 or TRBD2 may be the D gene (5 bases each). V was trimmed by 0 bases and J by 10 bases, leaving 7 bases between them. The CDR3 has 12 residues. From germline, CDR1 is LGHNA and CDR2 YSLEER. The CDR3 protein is CASSQDWGEQFF. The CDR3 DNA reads TGCGCCAGCAGCCAAGATTGGGGGGAGCAGTTCTTC.

DNA for the CDR3: TGCGCCAGCAGCCAAGTAGTCTTATCACCCCTCCACTTT. Its translation is CASSQVVLSPLHF. The chain employs TRBV4-3 and TRBJ1-6; D remains unclear. The CDR3 runs to 13 residues. Trimming took 1 base from V and 10 from J, leaving 8 bases between them. CDR1 is LGHNA and CDR2 is YSLEER in the germline V gene.

This CDR3 reads CASRPEQGRYGYTF. The CDR3 DNA reads as TGTGCCAGCAGACCAGAACAGGGACGCTATGGCTACACCTTC. J is TRBJ1-2 and V is TRBV6-5; tentative D call: TRBD1 (6 bases). Germline loops: CDR1 MNHEY, CDR2 SVGAGI. This CDR3 spans 14 amino acids. V lost 6 bases, J lost 4 bases, and 15 bases lay in between.

CDR3 residues: CASSRTSGGADTQYF. In DNA form, the CDR3 reads TGTGCCAGCAGCCGGACTAGCGGGGGGGCAGATACGCAGTATTTT. This chain uses TRBV14 with TRBJ2-3; 15 bases map to TRBD2. With V trimmed by 4 bases and J by 4 bases, 0 bases remained unmatched. This CDR3 has 15 residues. Germline-derived CDR1 and CDR2 are SGHDN and FVKESK.

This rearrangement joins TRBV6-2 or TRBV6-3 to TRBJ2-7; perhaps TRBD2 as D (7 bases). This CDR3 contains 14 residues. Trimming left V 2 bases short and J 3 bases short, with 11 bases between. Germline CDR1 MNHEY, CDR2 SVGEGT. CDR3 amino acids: CASSYGGAGYEQYF. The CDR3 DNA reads TGTGCCAGCAGTTACGGGGGGGCCGGCTACGAGCAGTACTTC.

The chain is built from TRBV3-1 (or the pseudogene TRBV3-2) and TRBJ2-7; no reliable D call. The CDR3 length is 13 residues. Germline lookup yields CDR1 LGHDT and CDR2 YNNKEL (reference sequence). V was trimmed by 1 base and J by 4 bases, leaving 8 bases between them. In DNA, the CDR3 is TGTGCCAGCAGCCAAGTTCAGGATTACGAGCAGTACTTC. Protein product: CASSQVQDYEQYF.

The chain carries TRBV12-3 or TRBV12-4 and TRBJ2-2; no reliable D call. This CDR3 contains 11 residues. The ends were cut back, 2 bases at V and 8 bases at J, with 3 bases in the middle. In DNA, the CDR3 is TGTGCCAGCAGTTTATTAGGGGAGCTGTTTTTT. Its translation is CASSLLGELFF.

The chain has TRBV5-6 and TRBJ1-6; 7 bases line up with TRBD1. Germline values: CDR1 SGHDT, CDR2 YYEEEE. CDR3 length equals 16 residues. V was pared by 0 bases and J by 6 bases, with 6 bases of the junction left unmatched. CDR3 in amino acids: CASSLGSGGINSPLHF. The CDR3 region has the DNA TGTGCCAGCAGCTTGGGTTCAGGGGGAATTAATTCACCCCTCCACTTT.

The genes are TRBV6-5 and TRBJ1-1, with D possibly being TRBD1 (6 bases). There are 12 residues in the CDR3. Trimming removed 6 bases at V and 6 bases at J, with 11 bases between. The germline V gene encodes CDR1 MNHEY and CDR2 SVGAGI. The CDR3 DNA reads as TGTGCCAGCAGCTCCGGGGGCTCTGAAGCTTTCTTT. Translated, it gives CASSSGGSEAFF.

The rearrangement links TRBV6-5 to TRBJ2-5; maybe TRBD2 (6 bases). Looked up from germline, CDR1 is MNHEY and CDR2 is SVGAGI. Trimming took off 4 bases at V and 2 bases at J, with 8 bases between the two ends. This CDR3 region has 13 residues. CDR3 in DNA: TGTGCCAGCAGTTTCAGCGGGCAAGAGACCCAGTACTTC. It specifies CASSFSGQETQYF.

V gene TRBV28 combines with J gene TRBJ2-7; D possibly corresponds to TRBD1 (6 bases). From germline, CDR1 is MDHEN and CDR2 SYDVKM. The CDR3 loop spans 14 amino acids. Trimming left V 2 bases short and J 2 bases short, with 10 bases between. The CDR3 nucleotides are TGTGCCAGCAGTTTAGCAGGGGTAACCTACGAGCAGTACTTC. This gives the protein CASSLAGVTYEQYF.

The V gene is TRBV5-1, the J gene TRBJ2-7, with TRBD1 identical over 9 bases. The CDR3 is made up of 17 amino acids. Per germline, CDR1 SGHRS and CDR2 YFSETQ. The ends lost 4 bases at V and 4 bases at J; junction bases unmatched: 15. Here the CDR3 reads CASSIKGQGHFTYEQYF. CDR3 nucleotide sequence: TGCGCCAGCAGCATAAAAGGACAGGGGCACTTCACTTACGAGCAGTACTTC. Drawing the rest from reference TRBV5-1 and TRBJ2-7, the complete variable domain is KAGVTQTPRYLIKTRGQQVTLSCSPISGHRSVSWYQQTPGQGLQFLFEYFSETQRNKGNFPGRFSGRQFSNSRSEMNVSTLELGDSALYLCASSIKGQGHFTYEQYFGPGTRLTVT.

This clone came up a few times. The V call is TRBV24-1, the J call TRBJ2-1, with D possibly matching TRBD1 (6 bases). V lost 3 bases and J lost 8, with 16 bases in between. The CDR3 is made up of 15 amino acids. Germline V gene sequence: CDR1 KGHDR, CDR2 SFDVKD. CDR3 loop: CATSDMGHKGDEQFF. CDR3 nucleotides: TGTGCCACCAGTGATATGGGACACAAGGGGGATGAGCAGTTCTTC.

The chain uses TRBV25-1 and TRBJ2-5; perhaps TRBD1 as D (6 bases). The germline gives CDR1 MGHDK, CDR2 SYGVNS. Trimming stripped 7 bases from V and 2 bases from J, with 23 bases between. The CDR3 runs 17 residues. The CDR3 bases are TGTGCCAGCACCGCTGGGGGAGTGGGACATCGGCAAGAGACCCAGTACTTC. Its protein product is CASTAGGVGHRQETQYF. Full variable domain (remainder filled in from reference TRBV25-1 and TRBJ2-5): EADIYQTPRYLVIGTGKKITLECSQTMGHDKMYWYQQDPGMELHLIHYSYGVNSTEKGDLSSESTVSRIRTEHFPLTLESARPSHTSQYLCASTAGGVGHRQETQYFGPGTRLLVL.

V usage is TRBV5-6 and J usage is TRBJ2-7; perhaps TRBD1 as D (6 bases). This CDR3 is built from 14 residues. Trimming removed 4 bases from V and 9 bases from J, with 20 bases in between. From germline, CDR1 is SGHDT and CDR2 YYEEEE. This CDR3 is CASSRGQNHHGQYF. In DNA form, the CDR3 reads TGTGCCAGCAGCCGAGGACAGAACCACCACGGGCAGTACTTC.

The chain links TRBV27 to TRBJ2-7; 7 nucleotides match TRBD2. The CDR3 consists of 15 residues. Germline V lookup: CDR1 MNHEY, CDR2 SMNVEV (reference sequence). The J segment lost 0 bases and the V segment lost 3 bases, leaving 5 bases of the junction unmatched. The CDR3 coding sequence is TGTGCCAGCAGTTTCCTAGCGGAGAGCTCCTACGAGCAGTACTTC. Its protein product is CASSFLAESSYEQYF.

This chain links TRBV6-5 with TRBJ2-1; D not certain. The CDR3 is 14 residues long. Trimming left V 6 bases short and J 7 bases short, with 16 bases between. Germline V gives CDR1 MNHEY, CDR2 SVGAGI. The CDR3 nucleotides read TGTGCCAGCAGGTATTCACGGCTGGGGAATGAGCAGTTCTTC. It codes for CASRYSRLGNEQFF.

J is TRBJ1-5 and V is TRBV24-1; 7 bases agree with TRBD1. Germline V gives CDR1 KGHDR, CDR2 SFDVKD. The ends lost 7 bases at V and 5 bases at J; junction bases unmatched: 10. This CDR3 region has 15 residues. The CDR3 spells CATSAVGGGDQPQHF. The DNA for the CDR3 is TGTGCCACCAGCGCCGTCGGAGGGGGCGATCAGCCCCAGCATTTT.

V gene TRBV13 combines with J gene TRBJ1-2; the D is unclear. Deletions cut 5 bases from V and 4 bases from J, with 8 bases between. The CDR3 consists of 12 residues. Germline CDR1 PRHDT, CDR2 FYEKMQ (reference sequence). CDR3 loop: CASSTGPYGYTF. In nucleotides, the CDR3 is TGTGCCAGCAGCACCGGGCCCTATGGCTACACCTTC.

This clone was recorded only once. For the CDR3, the DNA is TGCAGCGTTGAGACAGGGGAAGATTATAGCAATCAGCCCCAGCATTTT. Translated: CSVETGEDYSNQPQHF. V and J are TRBV29-1 and TRBJ1-5; 8 nucleotides agree with TRBD1. The CDR3 loop spans 16 amino acids. Germline V gene data show CDR1 as SQVTM and CDR2 as ANQGSEA. The V segment lost 3 bases and the J segment 0 bases; nucleotides outside the gene matches: 7. Full variable domain (remainder filled in from reference TRBV29-1 and TRBJ1-5): SAVISQKPSRDICQRGTSLTIQCQVDSQVTMMFWYRQQPGQSLTLIATANQGSEATYESGFVIDKFPISRPNLTFSTLTVSNMSPEDSSIYLCSVETGEDYSNQPQHFGDGTRLSIL.